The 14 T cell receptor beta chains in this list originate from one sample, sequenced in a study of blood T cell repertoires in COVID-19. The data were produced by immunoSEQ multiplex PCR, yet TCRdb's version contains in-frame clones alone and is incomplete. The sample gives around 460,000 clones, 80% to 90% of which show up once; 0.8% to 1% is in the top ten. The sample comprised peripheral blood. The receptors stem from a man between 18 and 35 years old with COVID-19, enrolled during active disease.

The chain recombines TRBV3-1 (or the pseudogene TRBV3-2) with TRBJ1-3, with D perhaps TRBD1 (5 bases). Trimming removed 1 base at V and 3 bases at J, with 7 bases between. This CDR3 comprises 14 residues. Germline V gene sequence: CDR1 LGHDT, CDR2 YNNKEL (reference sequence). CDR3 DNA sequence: TGTGCCAGCAGCCAAGGGGGGGGTGGAAACACCATATATTTT. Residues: CASSQGGGGNTIYF.

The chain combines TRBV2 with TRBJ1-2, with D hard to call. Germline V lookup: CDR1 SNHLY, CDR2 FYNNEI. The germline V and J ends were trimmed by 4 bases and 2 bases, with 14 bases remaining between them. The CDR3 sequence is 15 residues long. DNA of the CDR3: TGTGCCAGCAGTGCACTATCGACTGGGAACTATGGCTACACCTTC. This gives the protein CASSALSTGNYGYTF.

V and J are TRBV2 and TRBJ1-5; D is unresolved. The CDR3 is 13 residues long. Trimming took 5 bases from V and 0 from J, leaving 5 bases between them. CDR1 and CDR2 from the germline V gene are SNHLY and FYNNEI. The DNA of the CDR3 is TGTGCCAGCAGTAGAGATAGCAATCAGCCCCAGCATTTT. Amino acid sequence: CASSRDSNQPQHF. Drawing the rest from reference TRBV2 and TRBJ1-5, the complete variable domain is EPEVTQTPSHQVTQMGQEVILRCVPISNHLYFYWYRQILGQKVEFLVSFYNNEISEKSEIFDDQFSVERPDGSNFTLKIRSTKLEDSAMYFCASSRDSNQPQHFGDGTRLSIL.

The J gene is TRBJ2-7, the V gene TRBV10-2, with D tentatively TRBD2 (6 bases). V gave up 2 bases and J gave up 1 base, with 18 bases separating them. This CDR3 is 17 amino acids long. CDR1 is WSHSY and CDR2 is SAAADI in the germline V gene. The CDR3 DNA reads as TGCGCCAGCAGTGAGCCGGGGTTTTCGGGGGTTTCCTACGAGCAGTACTTC. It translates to CASSEPGFSGVSYEQYF.

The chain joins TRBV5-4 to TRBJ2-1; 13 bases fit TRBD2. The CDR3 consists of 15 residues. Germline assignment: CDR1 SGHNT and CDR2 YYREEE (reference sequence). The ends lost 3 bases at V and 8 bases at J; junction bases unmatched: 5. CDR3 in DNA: TGTGCCAGCAGCTCCACTAGCGGGGGGGCTGATGAGCAGTTCTTC. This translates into CASSSTSGGADEQFF.

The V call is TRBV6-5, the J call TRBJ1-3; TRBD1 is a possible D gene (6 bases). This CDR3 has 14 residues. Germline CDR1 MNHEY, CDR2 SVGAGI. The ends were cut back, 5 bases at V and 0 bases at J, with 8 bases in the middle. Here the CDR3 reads CASSPQGSGNTIYF. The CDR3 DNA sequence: TGTGCCAGCAGTCCACAGGGCTCTGGAAACACCATATATTTT.

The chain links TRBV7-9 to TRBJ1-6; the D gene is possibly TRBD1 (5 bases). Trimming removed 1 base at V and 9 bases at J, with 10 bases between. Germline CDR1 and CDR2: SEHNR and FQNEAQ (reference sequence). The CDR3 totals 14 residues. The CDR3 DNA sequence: TGTGCCAGCAGCTTAGATGGGGGAGGTTCACCCCTCCACTTT. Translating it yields CASSLDGGGSPLHF.

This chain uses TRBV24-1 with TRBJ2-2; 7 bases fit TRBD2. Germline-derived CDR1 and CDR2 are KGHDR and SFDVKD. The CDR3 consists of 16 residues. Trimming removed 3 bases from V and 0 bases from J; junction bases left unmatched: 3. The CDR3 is CATSDPSGPNTGELFF. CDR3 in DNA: TGTGCCACCAGTGATCCTAGCGGACCGAACACCGGGGAGCTGTTTTTT.

DNA for the CDR3: TGTGCCAGCAGCCAGGTCGGGGGAGGTCCCACTGAAGCTTTCTTT. Translated: CASSQVGGGPTEAFF. The rearrangement joins TRBV3-1 (or the pseudogene TRBV3-2) to TRBJ1-1, with D possibly being TRBD1 (5 bases). Looked up from germline, CDR1 is LGHDT and CDR2 is YNNKEL (reference sequence). Trimming removed 3 bases from V and 4 bases from J, with 15 bases in between. The CDR3 sequence is 15 residues long.

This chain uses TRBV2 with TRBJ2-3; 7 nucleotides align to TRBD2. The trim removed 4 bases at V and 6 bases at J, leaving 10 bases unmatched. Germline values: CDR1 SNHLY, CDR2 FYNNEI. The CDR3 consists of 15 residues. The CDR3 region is CASSGAGAVGDTQYF. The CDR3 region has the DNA TGTGCCAGCAGTGGGGCGGGAGCGGTTGGGGATACGCAGTATTTT.

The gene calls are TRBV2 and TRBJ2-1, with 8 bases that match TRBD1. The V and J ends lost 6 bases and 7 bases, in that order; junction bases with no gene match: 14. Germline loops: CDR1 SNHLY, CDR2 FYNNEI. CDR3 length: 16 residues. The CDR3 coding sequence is TGTGCCAGCAGCGAGGACAGGGTGAATAGGCGGAATGAGCAGTTCTTC. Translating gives CASSEDRVNRRNEQFF.

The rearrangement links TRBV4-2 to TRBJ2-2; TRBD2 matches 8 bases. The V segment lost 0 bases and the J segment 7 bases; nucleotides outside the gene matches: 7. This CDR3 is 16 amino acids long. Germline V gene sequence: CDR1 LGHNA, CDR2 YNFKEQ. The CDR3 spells CASSQESTSAGGELFF. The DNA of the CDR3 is TGTGCCAGCAGCCAAGAATCGACTAGCGCGGGCGGGGAGCTGTTTTTT.

CDR3 region: CASSHTWTGYNEQFF. CDR3 in DNA: TGTGCCAGCAGCCACACTTGGACAGGCTACAATGAGCAGTTCTTC. The chain recombines TRBV11-3 with TRBJ2-1, with 7 bases fitting TRBD1. Germline assignment: CDR1 SGHNT and CDR2 YENEEA. J lost 3 bases, V lost 5 bases, and 7 bases had no gene match. This CDR3 region has 15 residues.

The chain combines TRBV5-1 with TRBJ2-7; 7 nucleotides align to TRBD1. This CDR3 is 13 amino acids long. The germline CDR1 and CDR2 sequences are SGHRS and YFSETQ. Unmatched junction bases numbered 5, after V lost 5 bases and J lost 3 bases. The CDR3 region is CASRQGSFYEQYF. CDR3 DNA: TGCGCCAGCAGACAGGGGTCTTTCTACGAGCAGTACTTC.